Shown below are 20 T cell receptor beta chains from a single sample sequenced in a study of T cells in tuberculosis. Time point here: new active TB diagnosis, blood taken before or within 7 days of starting treatment. The data were produced by immunoSEQ multiplex PCR, yet TCRdb's version contains in-frame clones alone and is incomplete. The sample has 5,000 to 6,500 clones; over 95% are singletons. This specimen consisted of PBMCs, obtained at tuberculosis diagnosis. The source of these receptors is an adult with tuberculosis.

CDR3 amino acids: CASSLGTSGETQYF. The CDR3 region has the DNA TGTGCCAGCAGCTTAGGGACTAGCGGGGAGACCCAGTACTTC. The chain employs TRBV7-2 and TRBJ2-5; 11 bases are a match to TRBD2. In germline, CDR1 is SGHTA, CDR2 FQGNSA. The CDR3 loop spans 14 amino acids. The trim removed 1 base at V and 5 bases at J, leaving 0 bases unmatched.

The chain combines TRBV19 with TRBJ2-1; possibly TRBD2 for D (5 bases). V lost 9 bases to trimming and J lost 1 base, with 10 bases between them. This CDR3 is 13 amino acids long. Germline CDR1 and CDR2: LNHDA and SQIVND (reference sequence). This CDR3 is CASARVSYNEQFF. CDR3 DNA: TGTGCCAGCGCGCGGGTATCCTACAATGAGCAGTTCTTC. The full variable domain, rest sourced from reference TRBV19 and TRBJ2-1, is DGGITQSPKYLFRKEGQNVTLSCEQNLNHDAMYWYRQDPGQGLRLIYYSQIVNDFQKGDIAEGYSVSREKKESFPLTVTSAQKNPTAFYLCASARVSYNEQFFGPGTRLTVL.

The V call is TRBV5-1, the J call TRBJ1-2, with a possible D match to TRBD1 (5 bases). Per germline, CDR1 SGHRS and CDR2 YFSETQ. V lost 4 bases, J lost 4 bases, and 20 bases lay in between. The CDR3 runs 16 residues. Here the CDR3 reads CASSPGGLRFVYGYTF. As DNA, the CDR3 is TGCGCCAGCAGCCCCGGGGGACTGAGATTTGTCTATGGCTACACCTTC.

V gene TRBV29-1 combines with J gene TRBJ1-1, with a possible D match to TRBD1 (5 bases). V lost 8 bases and J 5 bases, leaving 15 bases between the germline ends. Germline V gene data show CDR1 as SQVTM and CDR2 as ANQGSEA. The CDR3 contains 12 residues. CDR3 DNA sequence: TGCAGCACCTTTTTAGGGGTTACTGAAGCTTTCTTT. Its translation: CSTFLGVTEAFF.

The chain employs TRBV7-2 and TRBJ2-7; TRBD2 aligns across 9 bases. After removal of 5 bases from V and 3 bases from J, the junction contained 2 bases not matched to a gene. Germline CDR1 and CDR2: SGHTA and FQGNSA. The CDR3 loop spans 13 amino acids. DNA of the CDR3: TGTGCCAGCAGCCAGACTAGCGGCTACGAGCAGTACTTC. Translating it yields CASSQTSGYEQYF.

This clone was seen a single time. The chain joins TRBV6-5 to TRBJ1-4; 10 bases are a match to TRBD1. J was trimmed by 8 bases and V by 0 bases; bases with no gene match: 3. Germline CDR1 is MNHEY and CDR2 is SVGAGI. The CDR3 covers 15 residues. For the CDR3, the DNA is TGTGCCAGCAGTTACTCCTGGGACAGGGGAGAAAAACTGTTTTTT. This translates into CASSYSWDRGEKLFF.

The rearrangement links TRBV5-1 to TRBJ2-1; perhaps TRBD2 as D (5 bases). CDR1 and CDR2 from the germline V gene are SGHRS and YFSETQ. The CDR3 is made up of 15 amino acids. Trimming stripped 4 bases from V and 9 bases from J, with 20 bases between. The CDR3 bases are TGCGCCAGCAGCCCTTCGCTCGACTATGAGAGTGAGCAGTTCTTC. Translation: CASSPSLDYESEQFF.

CDR3 loop: CASSVLGTGNPYEQYF. The CDR3 DNA follows: TGTGCCAGCAGCGTGTTAGGGACAGGGAATCCCTACGAGCAGTACTTC. The chain links TRBV9 to TRBJ2-7, with TRBD1 identical over 9 bases. V lost 2 bases to trimming and J lost 2 bases; unmatched junction nucleotides: 8. CDR1 SGDLS and CDR2 YYNGEE come from the germline V gene. This CDR3 contains 16 residues.

This sequence joins TRBV19 and TRBJ2-4; 7 nucleotides line up with TRBD2. This CDR3 comprises 16 residues. J gave up 7 bases and V 7 bases, and 16 bases lay outside the gene matches. Germline V gene data show CDR1 as LNHDA and CDR2 as SQIVND (reference sequence). The CDR3 loop reads CASTLRAGEGRNIQYF. The CDR3 region has the DNA TGTGCCAGTACCCTAAGGGCGGGGGAGGGCCGTAACATTCAGTACTTC.

The chain employs TRBV5-1 and TRBJ2-3; 9 bases match TRBD2. CDR1 is SGHRS and CDR2 is YFSETQ in the germline V gene. V lost 5 bases, J lost 3 bases, and 4 bases stayed unmatched. This CDR3 spans 14 amino acids. The DNA of the CDR3 is TGCGCCAGCAGACCGGGACTAGCAACAGATACGCAGTATTTT. Protein: CASRPGLATDTQYF.

The rearrangement uses TRBV2 and TRBJ1-2; D not resolved. The V gene lost 2 bases and the J gene lost 7 bases, with 11 bases spanning the gap. CDR3 length: 13 amino acids. The V gene's germline CDR1 is SNHLY and CDR2 FYNNEI. CDR3 DNA: TGTGCCAGCAGTGAACGCCCGGCGGGTGGCTACACCTTC. Encoded protein: CASSERPAGGYTF.

The genes are TRBV5-5 and TRBJ2-3, with D possibly matching TRBD1 (5 bases). V was pared by 1 base and J by 4 bases, with 13 bases between. Germline loops: CDR1 SGHKS, CDR2 YYEKEE (reference sequence). The CDR3 covers 15 residues. CDR3 bases: TGTGCCAGCAGCTTGAGTGTGTTGGGGCCAGATACGCAGTATTTT. Translated: CASSLSVLGPDTQYF.

The rearrangement uses TRBV9 and TRBJ2-7; 10 bases match TRBD1. CDR1 and CDR2 (germline): SGDLS, YYNGEE. The CDR3 is 14 amino acids. V lost 0 bases and J lost 5; bases outside the gene matches: 2. The CDR3 protein is CASSVEGTGDEQYF. The CDR3 DNA follows: TGTGCCAGCAGCGTAGAAGGGACAGGGGACGAGCAGTACTTC.

The chain combines TRBV25-1 with TRBJ2-3, with 8 bases that match TRBD1. The CDR3 has 16 residues. Per germline, CDR1 MGHDK and CDR2 SYGVNS. Unmatched junction bases numbered 7, after V lost 5 bases and J lost 0 bases. CDR3 DNA: TGTGCCAGCAGTCCGTTGGACAGGGAGAGCACAGATACGCAGTATTTT. It codes for CASSPLDRESTDTQYF. The full variable domain, completed using reference TRBV25-1 and TRBJ2-3, is EADIYQTPRYLVIGTGKKITLECSQTMGHDKMYWYQQDPGMELHLIHYSYGVNSTEKGDLSSESTVSRIRTEHFPLTLESARPSHTSQYLCASSPLDRESTDTQYFGPGTRLTVL.

The chain links TRBV5-4 to TRBJ2-7, with TRBD1 as a possible D gene (5 bases). The CDR3 loop spans 13 amino acids. Between the trimmed V and J ends, which lost 4 bases and 2 bases, there was a span of 10 bases. Germline V gene data show CDR1 as SGHNT and CDR2 as YYREEE (reference sequence). The CDR3 DNA is TGTGCCAGCAGCCCGGACACCGCCTACGAGCAGTACTTC. Its protein product is CASSPDTAYEQYF.

V usage is TRBV6-1 and J usage is TRBJ1-2; tentatively, D is TRBD1 (5 bases). Germline CDR1 is MNHNS and CDR2 is SASEGT. Trimming took 6 bases from V and 5 from J, leaving 13 bases between them. The CDR3 covers 13 residues. The CDR3 DNA reads TGTGCCAGCAGACACAGGAGGGGTTATGGCTACACCTTC. Encoded protein: CASRHRRGYGYTF.

The chain combines TRBV7-2 with TRBJ1-2; TRBD1 matches at 8 bases. The length of the CDR3 is 14 residues. Germline V gene sequence: CDR1 SGHTA, CDR2 FQGNSA. V shed 4 bases and J 6 bases; nucleotides not matched to a gene: 7. In nucleotides, the CDR3 is TGTGCCAGCAGCTCGCCGGACAGGGAGAATGGCTACACCTTC. This gives the protein CASSSPDRENGYTF.

The V gene is TRBV6-6, the J gene TRBJ2-3, with 7 bases fitting TRBD1. The germline gives CDR1 MNHNY, CDR2 SVGAGI (reference sequence). This CDR3 region has 15 residues. V lost 2 bases and J lost 3; bases outside the gene matches: 5. CDR3 in amino acids: CASSYVQGVTDTQYF. The DNA of the CDR3 is TGTGCCAGCAGTTACGTCCAGGGGGTGACAGATACGCAGTATTTT.

V gene TRBV9 combines with J gene TRBJ2-1; 10 positions match TRBD1. Germline V gene lookup returns CDR1 SGDLS and CDR2 YYNGEE. Germline trimming cut 4 bases from V and 1 base from J; bases unmatched to any gene: 5. The CDR3 runs 16 residues. CDR3 nucleotides: TGTGCCAGCAGCCCGGGGACAGGGGCGTCCTACAATGAGCAGTTCTTC. The encoded protein is CASSPGTGASYNEQFF.

This rearrangement joins TRBV27 to TRBJ2-1; D unclear. This CDR3 has 12 amino acids. Per germline, CDR1 MNHEY and CDR2 SMNVEV (reference sequence). V was shortened by 3 bases and J by 7 bases, with 7 bases between the two germline ends. The DNA of the CDR3 is TGTGCCAGCAGTTTCCTCGGGAATGAGCAGTTCTTC. Protein sequence: CASSFLGNEQFF.